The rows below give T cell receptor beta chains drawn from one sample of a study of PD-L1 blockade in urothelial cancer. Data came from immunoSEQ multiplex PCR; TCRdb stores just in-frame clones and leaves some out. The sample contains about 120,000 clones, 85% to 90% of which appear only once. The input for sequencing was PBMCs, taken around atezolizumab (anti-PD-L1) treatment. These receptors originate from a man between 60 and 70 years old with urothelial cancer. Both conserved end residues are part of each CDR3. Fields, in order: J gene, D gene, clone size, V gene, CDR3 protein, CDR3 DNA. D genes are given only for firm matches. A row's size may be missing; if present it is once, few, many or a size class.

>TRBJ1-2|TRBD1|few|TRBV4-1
CASSQVQGAYGYTF
TGCGCCAGCAGCCAAGTTCAGGGGGCCTATGGCTACACCTTC
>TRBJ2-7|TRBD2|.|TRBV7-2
CASSILAGPYEQYF
TGTGCCAGCAGCATCCTAGCGGGGCCCTACGAGCAGTACTTC
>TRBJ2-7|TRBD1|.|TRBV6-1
CASGQGGPYEQYF
TGTGCCAGCGGACAGGGCGGTCCCTACGAGCAGTACTTC
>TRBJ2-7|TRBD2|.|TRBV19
CASSGTSGNMYEQYF
TGTGCCAGTAGTGGTACTAGCGGGAATATGTACGAGCAGTACTTC
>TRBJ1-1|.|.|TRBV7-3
CASSLTGRDTEAFF
TGTGCCAGCAGCTTAACAGGGAGGGACACTGAAGCTTTCTTT
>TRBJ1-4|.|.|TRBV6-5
CASRARWNEKLFF
TGTGCCAGCAGGGCACGATGGAATGAAAAACTGTTTTTT
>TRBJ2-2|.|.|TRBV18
CASSPLARAGRDGELFF
TGTGCCAGCTCACCACTGGCCCGCGCGGGGAGAGACGGGGAGCTGTTTTTT
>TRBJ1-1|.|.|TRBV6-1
CASRQGGGTEAFF
TGTGCCAGCAGGCAGGGAGGGGGAACTGAAGCTTTCTTT
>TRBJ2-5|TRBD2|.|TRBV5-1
CASSPTSVGGETQYF
TGCGCCAGCAGCCCGACTAGCGTTGGTGGGGAGACCCAGTACTTC
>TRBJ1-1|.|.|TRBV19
CASSIDHPGSTEAFF
TGTGCCAGTAGTATAGATCATCCGGGTAGCACTGAAGCTTTCTTT
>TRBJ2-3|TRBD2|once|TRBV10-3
CAISDPSKTSGRGSSTDTQYF
TGTGCCATCAGTGACCCGAGTAAGACTAGCGGGAGAGGGTCTAGCACAGATACGCAGTATTTT
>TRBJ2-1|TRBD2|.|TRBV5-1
CASSFLPTTLRVTSATYNEQFF
TGCGCCAGCAGCTTTTTACCGACGACACTACGCGTGACTAGCGCGACCTACAATGAGCAGTTCTTC
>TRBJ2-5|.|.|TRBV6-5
CASSYRRAQETQYF
TGTGCCAGCAGTTACCGCAGGGCTCAAGAGACCCAGTACTTC
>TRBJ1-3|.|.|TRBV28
CASKTAGENGNTIYF
TGTGCCAGCAAGACAGCGGGGGAAAATGGAAACACCATATATTTT
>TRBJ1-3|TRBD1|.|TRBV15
CATSRDRTGGGNTIYF
TGTGCCACCAGCAGAGATCGGACAGGGGGTGGAAACACCATATATTTT
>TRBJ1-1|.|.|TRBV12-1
CASASQGPEAFF
TGTGCCAGCGCCTCGCAGGGCCCTGAAGCTTTCTTT
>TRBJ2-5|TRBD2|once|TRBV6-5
CASSYAGGSKQETQYF
TGTGCCAGCAGTTACGCGGGCGGGAGCAAGCAAGAGACCCAGTACTTC
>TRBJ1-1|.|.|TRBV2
CASSEEVTGPSENTEAFF
TGTGCCAGCAGTGAAGAGGTGACAGGACCCTCGGAGAACACTGAAGCTTTCTTT
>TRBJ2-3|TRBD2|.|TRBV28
CASSLLLQRGSTDTQYF
TGTGCCAGCAGTTTATTGCTCCAGCGGGGGTCCACAGATACGCAGTATTTT
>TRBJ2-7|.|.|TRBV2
CASRESGGQYEQYF
TGTGCCAGCAGGGAATCCGGGGGTCAATACGAGCAGTACTTC
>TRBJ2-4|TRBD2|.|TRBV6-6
CASSYSERGTKNIQYF
TGTGCCAGCAGTTACTCGGAGCGGGGCACCAAAAACATTCAGTACTTC
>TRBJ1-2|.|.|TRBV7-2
CASSLVTSTGPGGYTF
TGTGCCAGCAGCTTAGTAACGTCTACAGGTCCTGGTGGCTACACCTTC
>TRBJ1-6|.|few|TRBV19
CASSIRGLGNNSPLHF
TGTGCCAGTAGTATACGAGGGCTCGGGAATAATTCACCCCTCCACTTT
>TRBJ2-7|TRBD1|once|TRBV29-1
CSVGGQGQIYEQYF
TGCAGCGTTGGAGGACAGGGGCAGATCTACGAGCAGTACTTC
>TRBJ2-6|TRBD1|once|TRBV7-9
CASTVQGQGNSGANVLTF
TGTGCCAGCACCGTCCAAGGACAGGGGAACTCTGGGGCCAACGTCCTGACTTTC
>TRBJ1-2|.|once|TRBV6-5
CASSTGQSYGYTF
TGTGCCAGCAGCACGGGACAATCCTATGGCTACACCTTC
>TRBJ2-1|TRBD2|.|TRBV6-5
CASRIAGGNYEQFF
TGTGCCAGCAGAATAGCGGGGGGCAACTATGAGCAGTTCTTC
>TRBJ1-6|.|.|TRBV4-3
CASSQGQAYSPLHF
TGCGCCAGCAGCCAAGGACAGGCTTATTCACCCCTCCACTTT
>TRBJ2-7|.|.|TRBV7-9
CASSSKMGSGTYEQYF
TGTGCCAGCAGCTCCAAAATGGGGTCCGGGACCTACGAGCAGTACTTC
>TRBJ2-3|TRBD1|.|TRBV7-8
CASSLRTGIADTQYF
TGTGCCAGCAGCTTAAGGACAGGGATTGCAGATACGCAGTATTTT
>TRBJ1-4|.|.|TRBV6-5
CASSYSPSTNEKLFF
TGTGCCAGCAGTTACTCTCCCTCAACTAATGAAAAACTGTTTTTT
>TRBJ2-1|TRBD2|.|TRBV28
CASSWTSGGLEEQFF
TGTGCCAGCAGTTGGACTAGCGGGGGTCTTGAGGAGCAGTTCTTC
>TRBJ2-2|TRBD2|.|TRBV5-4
CASSSVLGGSSTGELFF
TGTGCCAGCAGCTCAGTCCTCGGCGGGAGTTCCACCGGGGAGCTGTTTTTT
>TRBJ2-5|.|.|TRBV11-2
CASSLDLGYGETQYF
TGTGCCAGCAGCTTAGATCTCGGGTACGGAGAGACCCAGTACTTC
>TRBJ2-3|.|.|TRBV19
CASSPRLVGTDTQYF
TGTGCCAGTAGTCCGAGACTAGTAGGCACAGATACGCAGTATTTT
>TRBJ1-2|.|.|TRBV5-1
CASSLGQIYGYTF
TGCGCCAGCAGCTTGGGACAGATTTATGGCTACACCTTC
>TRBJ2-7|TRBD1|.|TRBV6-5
CASSWTGGSYEQYF
TGTGCCAGCAGTTGGACAGGGGGCTCCTACGAGCAGTACTTC
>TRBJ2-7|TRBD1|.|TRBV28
CASRRDRGGTYEQYF
TGTGCCAGCAGACGCGACAGGGGGGGGACCTACGAGCAGTACTTC
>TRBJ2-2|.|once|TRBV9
CASSVDPSTGELFF
TGTGCCAGCAGCGTAGACCCTAGCACCGGGGAGCTGTTTTTT
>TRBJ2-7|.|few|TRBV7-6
CASSFSGYEQYF
TGTGCCAGCAGCTTTTCGGGCTACGAGCAGTACTTC
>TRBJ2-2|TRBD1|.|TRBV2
CASSLDRSLAGELFF
TGTGCCAGCTCCCTGGACAGGAGTTTGGCCGGGGAGCTGTTTTTT
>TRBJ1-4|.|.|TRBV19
CASTYRRGETNEKLFF
TGTGCCAGTACTTACCGACGGGGGGAGACTAATGAAAAACTGTTTTTT
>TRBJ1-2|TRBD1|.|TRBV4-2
CASSQIDRGTGGYTF
TGTGCCAGCAGCCAAATCGACAGGGGGACGGGGGGCTACACCTTC
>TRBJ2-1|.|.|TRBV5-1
CASSLGQGGYNEQFF
TGCGCCAGCAGCTTGGGTCAGGGGGGTTACAATGAGCAGTTCTTC
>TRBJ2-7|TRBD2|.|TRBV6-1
CASTSGLAGYEQYF
TGTGCCAGCACTTCGGGACTAGCGGGTTACGAGCAGTACTTC
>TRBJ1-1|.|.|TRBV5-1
CASSLVAGLGFTEAFF
TGCGCCAGCAGCTTGGTAGCAGGGCTGGGGTTCACTGAAGCTTTCTTT